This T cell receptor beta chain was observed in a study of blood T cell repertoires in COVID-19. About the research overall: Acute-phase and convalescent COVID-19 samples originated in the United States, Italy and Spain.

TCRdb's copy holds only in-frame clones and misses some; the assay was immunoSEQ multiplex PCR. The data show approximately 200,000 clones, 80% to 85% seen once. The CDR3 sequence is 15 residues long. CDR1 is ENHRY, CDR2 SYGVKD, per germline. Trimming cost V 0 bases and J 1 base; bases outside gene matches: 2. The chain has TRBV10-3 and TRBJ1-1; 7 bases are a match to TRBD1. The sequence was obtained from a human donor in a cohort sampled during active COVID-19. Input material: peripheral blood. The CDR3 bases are TGTGCCATCAGTGAGTCGGACAGGAGGAACACTGAAGCTTTCTTT. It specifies CAISESDRRNTEAFF.